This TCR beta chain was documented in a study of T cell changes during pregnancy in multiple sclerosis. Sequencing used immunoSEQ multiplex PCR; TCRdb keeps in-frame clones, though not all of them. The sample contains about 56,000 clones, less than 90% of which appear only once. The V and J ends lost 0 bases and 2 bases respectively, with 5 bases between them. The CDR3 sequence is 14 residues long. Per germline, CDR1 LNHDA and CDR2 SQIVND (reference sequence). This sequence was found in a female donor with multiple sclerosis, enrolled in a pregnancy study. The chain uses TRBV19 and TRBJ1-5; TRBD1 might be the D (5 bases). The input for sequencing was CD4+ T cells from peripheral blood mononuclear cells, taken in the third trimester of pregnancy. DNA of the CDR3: TGTGCCAGTAGTATAGAACAGGGCAATCAGCCCCAGCATTTT. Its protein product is CASSIEQGNQPQHF.